A single sample is the source of the 20 T cell receptor beta chains below, sequenced in a study of vaccination effects on CD4 cells after COVID-19. Measured with immunoSEQ multiplex PCR; TCRdb has only the in-frame clones, and not every one. The table shows 67,000 or so clones, with around 81% occurring only once. Under the ViraFEST assay, PBMC were stimulated with viral peptide pools so that antigen-specific CD4+ T cells expanded. Sequencing was performed afterwards. Culturing for about ten days preceded CD4+ T cell isolation. Each person got two doses of an mRNA SARS-CoV-2 vaccine, BNT162b2 or mRNA-1273. No antigens are known for them. This specimen was CD4+ T cells from PBMCs cultured with HCoV-229E spike peptides, taken after COVID-19 vaccination. These receptors were taken from a human donor who received a COVID-19 vaccine.

This sequence joins TRBV18 and TRBJ1-4; no reliable D call. V was cut by 2 bases and J by 5 bases, with 6 bases left in between. The CDR3 loop spans 13 amino acids. Germline CDR1 and CDR2: KGHSH and LQKENI. CDR3 bases: TGTGCCAGCTCACCAGACCACAATGAAAAACTGTTTTTT. This encodes CASSPDHNEKLFF. Together with reference TRBV18 and TRBJ1-4, the CDR3 gives the full variable domain: NAGVMQNPRHLVRRRGQEARLRCSPMKGHSHVYWYRQLPEEGLKFMVYLQKENIIDESGMPKERFSAEFPKEGPSILRIQQVVRGDSAAYFCASSPDHNEKLFFGSGTQLSVL.

The table lists this clone with a few counts. The junction does not match germline at one end; this may be a read error. The rearrangement joins TRBV6-1 to TRBJ2-3; D possibly corresponds to TRBD2 (6 bases). Looked up from germline, CDR1 is MNHNS and CDR2 is SASEGT. The CDR3 has 12 residues. CDR3 amino acids: CASSEAGGRELF. The CDR3 nucleotides read TGTGCCAGCAGTGAAGCGGGGGGAAGGGAGCTTTTT.

The chain combines TRBV5-6 with TRBJ1-2, with 7 nucleotides matching TRBD1. This CDR3 is 18 amino acids long. Unmatched junction bases numbered 14, after V lost 2 bases and J lost 1 base. CDR1 is SGHDT, CDR2 YYEEEE, per germline. The CDR3 sequence: CASSFGIRQGPINYGYTF. The CDR3 DNA reads as TGTGCCAGCAGCTTCGGTATACGACAGGGTCCAATTAACTATGGCTACACCTTC.

The chain combines TRBV5-4 with TRBJ1-5; unclear D gene. Trimming removed 4 bases at V and 6 bases at J, with 14 bases between. Germline lookup yields CDR1 SGHNT and CDR2 YYREEE (reference sequence). The CDR3 loop spans 14 amino acids. The CDR3: CASSIMGKGQPQHF. DNA of the CDR3: TGTGCCAGCAGCATTATGGGTAAGGGTCAGCCCCAGCATTTT. Using reference TRBV5-4 and TRBJ1-5 for the parts outside the CDR3, the full variable domain is ETGVTQSPTHLIKTRGQQVTLRCSSQSGHNTVSWYQQALGQGPQFIFQYYREEENGRGNFPPRFSGLQFPNYSSELNVNALELDDSALYLCASSIMGKGQPQHFGDGTRLSIL.

This chain joins TRBV6-5 and TRBJ2-5; maybe TRBD1 (5 bases). This CDR3 is 13 amino acids long. Germline CDR1 reads MNHEY; CDR2 reads SVGAGI. Trimming took off 2 bases at V and 7 bases at J, with 11 bases between the two ends. The CDR3 here is CASSYGQGGTQYF. The CDR3 region has the DNA TGTGCCAGCAGTTACGGGCAGGGTGGGACCCAGTACTTC.

This clone has only a few counts. The chain carries TRBV7-2 and TRBJ1-6; 8 bases agree with TRBD1. V lost 1 base and J lost 11; bases outside the gene matches: 10. The CDR3 is 16 amino acids. Germline V lookup: CDR1 SGHTA, CDR2 FQGNSA. CDR3 amino acids: CASSLGRDRGRAPLHF. CDR3 bases: TGTGCCAGCAGCTTAGGCCGCGACAGGGGAAGGGCACCCCTCCACTTT. The full variable domain, with the rest looked up from reference TRBV7-2 and TRBJ1-6, is GAGVSQSPSNKVTEKGKDVELRCDPISGHTALYWYRQSLGQGLEFLIYFQGNSAPDKSGLPSDRFSAERTGGSVSTLTIQRTQQEDSAVYLCASSLGRDRGRAPLHFGNGTRLTVT.

J is TRBJ2-2 and V is TRBV2; D might be TRBD1 or TRBD2, each matching 5 bases. The CDR3 has 15 amino acids. V lost 3 bases and J 5 bases, leaving 13 bases between the germline ends. Germline-derived CDR1 and CDR2 are SNHLY and FYNNEI. CDR3 amino acids: CASSDWDRGTGELFF. The CDR3 DNA sequence: TGTGCCAGCAGTGATTGGGACCGTGGGACCGGGGAGCTGTTTTTT.

The gene calls are TRBV7-8 and TRBJ2-7; 10 bases are shared with TRBD1. This CDR3 spans 14 amino acids. Germline V gene lookup returns CDR1 SGHVS and CDR2 FQNEAQ. V lost 5 bases, J lost 5 bases, and 6 bases stayed unmatched. CDR3 amino acids: CASSRGDRGHEQYV. The CDR3 DNA is TGTGCCAGCAGCCGCGGGGACAGGGGCCACGAGCAGTACGTC.

This clone was seen just once. This chain joins TRBV5-1 and TRBJ1-2, with 8 bases identical to TRBD1. Per germline, CDR1 SGHRS and CDR2 YFSETQ. CDR3 length equals 16 residues. Trimming cost V 4 bases and J 5 bases; bases outside gene matches: 13. The CDR3 reads CASSDPSGGQEYGYTF. The CDR3 nucleotides read TGCGCCAGCAGCGACCCTTCTGGGGGACAGGAATATGGCTACACCTTC.

This rearrangement joins TRBV11-2 to TRBJ2-7; the match to TRBD1 covers 7 bases. After removal of 6 bases from V and 0 bases from J, the junction contained 14 bases not matched to a gene. This CDR3 has 17 residues. In germline, CDR1 is SGHAT, CDR2 FQNNGV. The CDR3 nucleotides read TGTGCCAGCAGTCGCAGGGGACAGATACACCCCTCCTACGAGCAGTACGTC. Its translation: CASSRRGQIHPSYEQYV.

This clone has just a few counts. This rearrangement joins TRBV30 to TRBJ1-3, with D possibly matching TRBD1 (6 bases). This CDR3 has 13 residues. Looked up from germline, CDR1 is GTSNPN and CDR2 is SVGIG (reference sequence). Deletions cut 4 bases from V and 4 bases from J, with 11 bases between. CDR3 sequence reads: CAWKQGPGNTIYF. The CDR3 nucleotides read TGTGCCTGGAAACAGGGACCCGGAAACACCATATATTTT.

This clone was seen just once. The rearrangement joins TRBV5-1 to TRBJ2-5; 9 nucleotides match TRBD1. Germline-derived CDR1 and CDR2 are SGHRS and YFSETQ. V was pared by 3 bases and J by 5 bases, with 5 bases of the junction left unmatched. CDR3 length: 14 residues. In DNA form, the CDR3 reads TGCGCCAGCAGCTCCGGGACAGGGCTGGAGACCCAGTACTTC. Translated: CASSSGTGLETQYF.

V gene TRBV7-4 combines with J gene TRBJ2-7, with TRBD2 matching over 13 bases. Trimming took 4 bases from V and 5 from J; bases not matched to a gene: 5. The CDR3 totals 15 residues. Germline loops: CDR1 SGHVT, CDR2 SQSDAQ. The CDR3 coding sequence is TGTGCCAGCAGCTCGAGACTAGCGGGGGGCGACGAGCAGTACGTC. Protein: CASSSRLAGGDEQYV.

The rearrangement links TRBV4-2 to TRBJ1-3; D may be TRBD1 (5 bases). From germline, CDR1 is LGHNA and CDR2 YNFKEQ. Trimming stripped 1 base from V and 4 bases from J, with 14 bases between. This CDR3 is 16 amino acids long. The CDR3 sequence: CASSQGPGDGGNTIYF. The CDR3 DNA reads as TGTGCCAGCAGCCAAGGCCCGGGGGATGGGGGAAACACCATATATTTT.

The chain combines TRBV13 with TRBJ2-4, with 8 bases that match TRBD1. With 1 base clipped from V and 1 base from J, the junction kept 6 bases outside the gene matches. Germline V gives CDR1 PRHDT, CDR2 FYEKMQ (reference sequence). The CDR3 extends over 17 amino acids. The CDR3 DNA is TGTGCCAGCAGCTTAGCCGGGCAGGGGGCGGCCAAAAACATTCAGTACTTC. Translation: CASSLAGQGAAKNIQYF.

The chain uses TRBV19 and TRBJ2-6; D may be TRBD1 (6 bases). Trimming took off 5 bases at V and 0 bases at J, with 8 bases between the two ends. Looked up from germline, CDR1 is LNHDA and CDR2 is SQIVND (reference sequence). The CDR3 length is 15 residues. The CDR3 sequence is CASSRQVSGANVLTF. The CDR3 region has the DNA TGTGCCAGTAGTCGACAGGTCTCTGGGGCCAACGTCCTGACTTTC. Full variable domain (missing parts from reference TRBV19 and TRBJ2-6): DGGITQSPKYLFRKEGQNVTLSCEQNLNHDAMYWYRQDPGQGLRLIYYSQIVNDFQKGDIAEGYSVSREKKESFPLTVTSAQKNPTAFYLCASSRQVSGANVLTFGAGSRLTVL.

The table lists this clone with a few counts. The CDR3 DNA is TGTGCCAGCAGAACGACAGGGGCTAGTGAAAAACTGTTTTTT. Its protein is CASRTTGASEKLFF. The chain combines TRBV6-5 with TRBJ1-4; 8 nucleotides align to TRBD1. This CDR3 is built from 14 residues. Per germline, CDR1 MNHEY and CDR2 SVGAGI. The J segment lost 7 bases and the V segment lost 6 bases, leaving 7 bases of the junction unmatched.

The chain employs TRBV28 and TRBJ1-5; D not certain. The CDR3 runs 17 residues. The germline gives CDR1 MDHEN, CDR2 SYDVKM. Trimming took 1 base from V and 0 from J, leaving 13 bases between them. CDR3 in DNA: TGTGCCAGCAGTTTATTTACCGGGCAGTATAGCAATCAGCCCCAGCATTTT. Protein sequence: CASSLFTGQYSNQPQHF.

The rearrangement uses TRBV6-4 and TRBJ2-2; perhaps TRBD1 as D (7 bases). Trimming left V 6 bases short and J 8 bases short, with 16 bases between. The germline gives CDR1 MRHNA, CDR2 SNTAGT. The CDR3 runs to 14 residues. The CDR3 nucleotides are TGTGCCAGCAGGAGACAGGGAGGTGAAGGGGAGCTGTTTTTT. Protein sequence: CASRRQGGEGELFF.

This clone was recorded a few times. J is TRBJ1-4 and V is TRBV5-8, with D unresolved. The CDR3 is 14 residues long. The germline CDR1 and CDR2 sequences are SGHTS and YDEGEE. V lost 1 base, J lost 1 base, and 5 bases lay in between. The CDR3 protein is CASSLLVTNEKLFF. The CDR3 coding sequence is TGTGCCAGCAGCTTGTTGGTAACTAATGAAAAACTGTTTTTT.